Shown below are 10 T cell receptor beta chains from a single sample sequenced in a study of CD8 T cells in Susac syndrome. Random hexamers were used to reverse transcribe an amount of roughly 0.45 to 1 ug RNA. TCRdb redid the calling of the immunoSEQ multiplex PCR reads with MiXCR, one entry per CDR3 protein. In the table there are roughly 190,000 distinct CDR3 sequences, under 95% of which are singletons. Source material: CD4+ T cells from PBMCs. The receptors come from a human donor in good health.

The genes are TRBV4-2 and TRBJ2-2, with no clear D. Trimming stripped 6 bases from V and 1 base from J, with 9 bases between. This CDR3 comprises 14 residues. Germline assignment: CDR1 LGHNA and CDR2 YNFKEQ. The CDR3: CASRPPGNTGELFF. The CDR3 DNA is TGTGCCAGCAGACCCCCCGGGAACACCGGGGAGCTGTTTTTT.

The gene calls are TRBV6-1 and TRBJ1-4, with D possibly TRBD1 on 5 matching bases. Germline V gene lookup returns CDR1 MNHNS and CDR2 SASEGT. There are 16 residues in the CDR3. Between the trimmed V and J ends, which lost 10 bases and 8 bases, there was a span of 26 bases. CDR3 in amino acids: CATSELRRGLGEKLFF. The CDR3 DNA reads TGTGCCACCTCGGAACTGAGGCGGGGCCTGGGGGAAAAACTGTTTTTT.

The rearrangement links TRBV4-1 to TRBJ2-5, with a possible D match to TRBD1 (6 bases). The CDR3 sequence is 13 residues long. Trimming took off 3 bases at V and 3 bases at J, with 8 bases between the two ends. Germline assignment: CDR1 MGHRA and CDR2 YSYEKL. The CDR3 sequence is CASSHGQKETQYF. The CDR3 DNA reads TGCGCCAGCAGCCACGGACAGAAAGAGACCCAGTACTTC.

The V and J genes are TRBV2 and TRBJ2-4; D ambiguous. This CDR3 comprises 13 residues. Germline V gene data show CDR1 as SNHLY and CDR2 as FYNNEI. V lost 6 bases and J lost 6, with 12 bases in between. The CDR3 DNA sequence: TGTGCCAGCAGATATGACACCTCAAACATTCAGTACTTC. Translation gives CASRYDTSNIQYF.

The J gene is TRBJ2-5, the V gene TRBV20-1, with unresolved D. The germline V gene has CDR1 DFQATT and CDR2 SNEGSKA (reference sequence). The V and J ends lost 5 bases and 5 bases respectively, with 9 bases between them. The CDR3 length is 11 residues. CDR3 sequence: CSAPKVETQYF. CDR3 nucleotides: TGCAGTGCTCCGAAGGTGGAGACCCAGTACTTC.

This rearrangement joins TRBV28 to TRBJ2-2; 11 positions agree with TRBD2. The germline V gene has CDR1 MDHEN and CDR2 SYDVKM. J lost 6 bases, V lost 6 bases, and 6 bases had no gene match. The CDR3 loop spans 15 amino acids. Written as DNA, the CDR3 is TGTGCCAGCAGCAGGACTAGCGGGCTGGCCGGGGAGCTGTTTTTT. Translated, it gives CASSRTSGLAGELFF.

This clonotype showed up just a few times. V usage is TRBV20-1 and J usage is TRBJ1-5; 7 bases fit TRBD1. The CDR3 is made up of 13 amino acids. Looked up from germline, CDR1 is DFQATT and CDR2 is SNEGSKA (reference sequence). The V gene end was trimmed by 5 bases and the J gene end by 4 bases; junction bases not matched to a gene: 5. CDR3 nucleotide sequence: TGCAGTGCTTCCGGGACAGTTAATCAGCCCCAGCATTTT. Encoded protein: CSASGTVNQPQHF.

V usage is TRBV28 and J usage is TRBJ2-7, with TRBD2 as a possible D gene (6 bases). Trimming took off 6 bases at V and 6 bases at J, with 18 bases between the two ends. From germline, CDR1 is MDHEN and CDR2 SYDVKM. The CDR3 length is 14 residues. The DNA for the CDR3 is TGTGCCAGCAGCGCTGGAGGGATCGGTTCCGAGCAGTACGTC. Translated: CASSAGGIGSEQYV.

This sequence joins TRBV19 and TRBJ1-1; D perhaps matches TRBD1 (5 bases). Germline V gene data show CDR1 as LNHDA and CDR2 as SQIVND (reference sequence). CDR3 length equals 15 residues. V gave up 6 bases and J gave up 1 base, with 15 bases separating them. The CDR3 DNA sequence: TGTGCCAGTAGACCGTGGGGCGTAGGGAACACTGAAGCTTTCTTT. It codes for CASRPWGVGNTEAFF.

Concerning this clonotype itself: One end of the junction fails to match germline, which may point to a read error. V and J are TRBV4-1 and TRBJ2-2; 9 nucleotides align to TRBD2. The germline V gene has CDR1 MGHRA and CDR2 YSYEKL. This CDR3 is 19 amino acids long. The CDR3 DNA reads TGCGCCAGCAGCCAAGATGCCCCTAGCGGGGTTTCGAACACCCGGGAGCTGTTTTTT. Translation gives CASSQDAPSGVSNTRELFF.